A selection of T cell receptor beta chains follows, all from one sample in a study of shared clonotypes between healthy human individuals. Profiled with immunoSEQ multiplex PCR; TCRdb holds only in-frame clones, not every one. The sample lists some 1,900,000 clones, just under 95% occurring once. The specimen was naive CD8+ T cells sorted from blood. These receptors were collected from a young man in good health. The conserved cysteine and the conserved F or W are not part of the CDR3 here. The size field is filled for only some rows; it gives once, few, many or a size class.

CDR3: ASSWTVSYSNQPQH; J: TRBJ1-5; size: -; V: TRBV7-4
CDR3: ASSTRDRVEPLH; J: TRBJ1-6; size: -; V: TRBV4-1
CDR3: AWRPTPQTDGYT; J: TRBJ1-2; size: -; V: TRBV30
CDR3: ASKLGTPSYEQY; J: TRBJ2-7; size: -; V: TRBV10-1
CDR3: ASRENRGTNYGYT; J: TRBJ1-2; size: once; V: TRBV6-1
CDR3: ASSLSAGTGAYGYT; J: TRBJ1-2; size: once; V: TRBV7-6
CDR3: ASSLAGQYTEAF; J: TRBJ1-1; size: -; V: TRBV7-9
CDR3: ASSEGLAEV; J: TRBJ2-1; size: -; V: TRBV7-9
CDR3: ASSPGGEQF; J: TRBJ2-1; size: -; V: TRBV18
CDR3: ASSPGHPSGNTIY; J: TRBJ1-3; size: -; V: TRBV6-5
CDR3: ASSAPGQGPVAYEQY; J: TRBJ2-7; size: -; V: TRBV6-1
CDR3: AITIPGGQETQY; J: TRBJ2-5; size: -; V: TRBV28
CDR3: ASSQERELVETQY; J: TRBJ2-5; size: -; V: TRBV4-3
CDR3: ASSPLPGAGINQPQH; J: TRBJ1-5; size: -; V: TRBV27
CDR3: ASSQTGPVFEETQY; J: TRBJ2-5; size: -; V: TRBV6-6
CDR3: SARDLGIAF; J: TRBJ1-1; size: -; V: TRBV20-1
CDR3: ASSIGTGKYNEQF; J: TRBJ2-1; size: -; V: TRBV19
CDR3: ASSSGLEQTQY; J: TRBJ2-5; size: -; V: TRBV5-6
CDR3: ASSSTGFHYGYT; J: TRBJ1-2; size: -; V: TRBV13
CDR3: ASSWAYYEQY; J: TRBJ2-7; size: -; V: TRBV28
CDR3: ASSPETGGTEAF; J: TRBJ1-1; size: once; V: TRBV5-6
CDR3: ASSLGGGAYEQF; J: TRBJ2-1; size: -; V: TRBV11-2
CDR3: ASTRRTSGGTDTQY; J: TRBJ2-3; size: -; V: TRBV28
CDR3: ASSLGTQETQY; J: TRBJ2-5; size: -; V: TRBV5-8
CDR3: ASSLGLAGLYNEQF; J: TRBJ2-1; size: -; V: TRBV5-8
CDR3: ASSQEGLPTGELF; J: TRBJ2-2; size: few; V: TRBV4-1
CDR3: ASGSAGLAVNNEQF; J: TRBJ2-1; size: -; V: TRBV12-5
CDR3: ASSTLTGSTQY; J: TRBJ2-7; size: -; V: TRBV28
CDR3: ASSQDPGQLLETQY; J: TRBJ2-5; size: -; V: TRBV4-3
CDR3: ASSRGDEAF; J: TRBJ1-1; size: -; V: TRBV6-6
CDR3: ASSYSVSGLSNEQF; J: TRBJ2-1; size: -; V: TRBV6-5
CDR3: ASSGSGYTEAF; J: TRBJ1-1; size: -; V: TRBV10-2
CDR3: ASSFRGVTGMNTEAF; J: TRBJ1-1; size: -; V: TRBV27
CDR3: ASSWGERYNEQF; J: TRBJ2-1; size: -; V: TRBV27
CDR3: ASSLGAGSYEQY; J: TRBJ2-7; size: -; V: TRBV11-2
CDR3: ASSDGLGQPQH; J: TRBJ1-5; size: -; V: TRBV10-2
CDR3: ASSDSGGAYEQY; J: TRBJ2-7; size: -; V: TRBV27
CDR3: ASSPPDYYNEQF; J: TRBJ2-1; size: -; V: TRBV5-6
CDR3: ASSYHPGYNEQF; J: TRBJ2-1; size: -; V: TRBV6-5
CDR3: ASSSFQAKIQETQY; J: TRBJ2-5; size: -; V: TRBV5-5
CDR3: AWGEFYQDSGNTIY; J: TRBJ1-3; size: -; V: TRBV30
CDR3: ASSLDRGDEKLF; J: TRBJ1-4; size: -; V: TRBV5-8
CDR3: ASSLWSGGISETQY; J: TRBJ2-5; size: -; V: TRBV28
CDR3: ASSAPSTGKPYEQY; J: TRBJ2-7; size: -; V: TRBV5-4
CDR3: ASSLVGGGNNEQF; J: TRBJ2-1; size: -; V: TRBV5-1
CDR3: ASSSLGWAKYGYT; J: TRBJ1-2; size: -; V: TRBV7-9
CDR3: ASTPTGGYGYT; J: TRBJ1-2; size: -; V: TRBV11-2
CDR3: ASSPQPGWGSTDTQY; J: TRBJ2-3; size: -; V: TRBV27
CDR3: SVAGASIISDTQY; J: TRBJ2-3; size: -; V: TRBV29-1
CDR3: ASSLGRGPLHNYGYT; J: TRBJ1-2; size: once; V: TRBV13
CDR3: ASSWTPEPQY; J: TRBJ2-3; size: -; V: TRBV13
CDR3: ASSVGTSYEQY; J: TRBJ2-7; size: -; V: TRBV27
CDR3: ASTYDSSPTEAF; J: TRBJ1-1; size: -; V: TRBV6-1